Sequencing of this T cell receptor beta chain was carried out in a study of T cell changes during pregnancy in multiple sclerosis. On this clone: Germline and junction disagree at one end, which may indicate a read error.

The protocol was immunoSEQ multiplex PCR, while the TCRdb copy is restricted to in-frame clones and leaves out a portion. The table includes roughly 60,000 clones, 80% to 95% detected once. Germline V gene sequence: CDR1 SEHNR, CDR2 FQNEAQ (reference sequence). The length of the CDR3 is 18 residues. The chain has TRBV7-9 and TRBJ2-6, with D possibly being TRBD2 (6 bases). The sequence came from a female donor in good health, enrolled as a control in a pregnancy study. The sequencing used peripheral blood, collected in the second trimester of pregnancy. Here the CDR3 DNA reads TGTGCCGGCAGAGCCGGGACTTCACTACGCTCTGGGGCCAACGTCCTGACTTTC. Protein: CAGRAGTSLRSGANVLTF.